This TCR beta chain was documented in a study of blood T cell repertoires in COVID-19. With 0 bases removed from V and 2 bases from J, the gap between germline ends came to 8 bases. The CDR3 consists of 14 residues. The germline V gene has CDR1 SGHNT and CDR2 YYREEE (reference sequence). The repertoire was sequenced with immunoSEQ multiplex PCR; TCRdb's copy has only in-frame clones and lacks some. The top ten clones hold 0.95% to 1.5% of a sample with about 170,000 clones, around 82% of them seen once. The receptor was derived from a man in his fifties or sixties who had recovered from COVID-19. Material for sequencing was peripheral blood. This chain links TRBV5-4 with TRBJ2-5; the D is unclear. CDR3 nucleotide sequence: TGTGCCAGCAGCTTGGAGGAGTTACAAGAGACCCAGTACTTC. Protein sequence: CASSLEELQETQYF.